The clone carrying this T cell receptor beta chain occurred a few times. V gave up 6 bases and J gave up 1 base, with 12 bases separating them. The CDR3 spans 14 residues. Germline V CDR1 and CDR2: SEHNR, FQNEAQ (reference sequence). This record comes from a study of cytomegalovirus exposure and HLA in healthy donors. Overall study context: Earlier findings included about 120 million unique TCR beta sequences obtained from 150 million to 200 million T cells.

PCR amplification relied on 60 Vbeta primers (plus 13 Jbeta primers). This table comes from immunoSEQ multiplex PCR, and its TCRdb copy is limited to in-frame clones, with some not included. The table shows tens of thousands of clones, with 70% to 90% occurring only once. This chain links TRBV7-9 with TRBJ1-1; maybe TRBD1 (6 bases). This sequence was found in a woman between 18 and 30 years old in good health and CMV-seropositive. The material sequenced was PBMCs. In DNA form, the CDR3 reads TGTGCCAGCAGGACCGGCAGGGGGAACACTGAAGCTTTCTTT. It specifies CASRTGRGNTEAFF.